The TCR beta chain under discussion was sequenced for a study of OX40 agonist ivuxolimab in advanced cancers. Notes on the study in general: On average, CD8+ T cells had more expanded clones than CD4+. Low normalized clonal expansion also occurred in some nonresponding patients.

Of note for this clone: Its matching antigen is unknown.

Blood samples were obtained at baseline, cycle 4 day 1, and cycle 7 day 1. The method was immunoSEQ multiplex PCR; TCRdb's version includes in-frame clones alone and lacks a portion of them. The data show under 20,000 clones, 82% seen once. CDR3 size: 14 residues. The trim removed 9 bases at V and 7 bases at J, leaving 9 bases unmatched. Germline V gene sequence: CDR1 KGHSH, CDR2 LQKENI. The chain is built from TRBV18 and TRBJ1-6; 7 bases match TRBD1. The specimen was CD4+ or CD8+ T cells sorted from blood, collected in a trial of the OX40 agonist ivuxolimab. This TCR derives from an adult with an advanced solid tumor such as melanoma, head and neck, liver or kidney cancer. The CDR3 reads CARTGDRRNSPLHF. CDR3 bases: TGTGCCAGGACCGGGGACAGACGAAATTCACCCCTCCACTTT.